This TCR beta chain was profiled in a study of CD8 T cells in Susac syndrome. RNA in amounts of roughly 0.5 to 1 ug was reverse transcribed with random hexamers. immunoSEQ multiplex PCR amplified TCR beta CDR3 across 54 Vbeta, 13 Jbeta. TCRdb reprocessed the immunoSEQ multiplex PCR reads with MiXCR, giving one entry per CDR3 protein. The sample lists about 160,000 distinct CDR3 sequences; about 91% were seen once. The CDR3 consists of 13 residues. Between the trimmed V and J ends, which lost 3 bases and 0 bases, there was a span of 5 bases. What was sequenced was CD4+ T cells from PBMCs. The V and J genes are TRBV12-3 or TRBV12-4 and TRBJ1-1; D not certain. The clonotype comes from a human donor in good health. The CDR3 here is CASSFELNTEAFF. CDR3 sequence (DNA): TGTGCCAGCAGTTTTGAGTTGAACACTGAAGCTTTCTTT.